This T cell receptor beta chain was identified in a study of early T cells in non-severe SARS-CoV-2 infection (dated by TCRdb to the early 2020s). A note on the overall study: TCR sequencing used bulk RNA from unsorted whole blood, so alpha and beta chains could not be paired.

In this sample, this clonotype turned up many times. This clone's antigen is unknown. No qualities accompany the bases; no much larger clone lies one base away. The library relied on 5' RACE. For sequencing, a NextSeq 500 was employed. In the TCR library protocol, unique molecular identifiers were attached to individual cDNA molecules to correct for PCR bias and sequencing error. Both TCR alpha and beta chains were sequenced, and tight co-correlation was observed between alpha and beta sequence abundances in each sample. The study's processing was this. Decombinator V4 was used to perform V gene, J gene and CDR3 annotation of TCR sequences. TCRs were defined as expanded if a significant change between any two time points was detected under a Poisson model with p below 0.0001. TCR abundances were normalised to the total number of TCRs sequenced per sample and were expressed as counts per million. MAIT TCRs were defined by TRAV1-2 paired with TRAJ12, TRAJ20 or TRAJ33, and iNKT TCRs by TRAV10 paired with TRAJ18. VDJdb, accessed on 1 November 2021, was searched for TCRs annotated for CMV, EBV and SARS-CoV-2, and TCRs annotated for more than one antigen were excluded. TCRdb reanalyzed the raw reads on its own, using fastp at Q25 for trimming and MiXCR for clone calling, and kept in-frame beta chains. Rows are combined by CDR3 protein, so each entry shows the most common genes and DNA. It is TCRdb's table, rather than the study itself, that gives the V and J calls and clone size. The sample contains 53,000 or so distinct CDR3 sequences, 6.5% to 9.5% of them found a single time. The ten largest clones add up to 5.8% of the sample.

Study-wide findings and limitations: VDJdb matching was skewed toward anti-spike CD8 responses, so virus-specific expansions were likely underestimated and private and CD4 specificities were missed.

The CDR3 has 15 amino acids, counting the end cysteine and phenylalanine. Only the CDR3 DNA is retained, 45 bases long and in frame from the first base. The germline V gene gives CDR1 as KGHSH and CDR2 as LQKENI. V lost 1 base and J lost 9 bases, and the count of bases not matched to a germline gene is 9. This was a case-control study nested in a cohort of healthcare workers in London, UK, who had nasopharyngeal swab PCR tests and blood samples taken every week. Healthcare workers were enrolled in the week of the UK lockdown, from 23 to 31 March 2020, and were followed every week for up to roughly 15 weeks.

Sample: whole blood. Recombination linked TRBV18 to TRBJ2-1; a stretch of 7 junction bases matches TRBD2. This sequence originates from an adult who was a healthcare worker with PCR-confirmed SARS-CoV-2 infection or an uninfected control (not recorded which). The nucleotide sequence is given as TGTGCCAGCTCACCACGGCTAGCGGAGATGAGTGAGCAGTTCTTC. This yields the protein CASSPRLAEMSEQFF.